This TCR beta chain was captured by sequencing in a study of OX40 agonist ivuxolimab in advanced cancers. Study-level information: Patients were given ivuxolimab, an antibody that agonizes OX40 (CD134). Cancers in dose escalation were hepatocellular, melanoma, renal cell and head and neck. Treatment received earlier with anti-PD-1, anti-PD-L1 or anti-CTLA-4 agents was allowed, and over 30% had some.

Libraries were prepared by immunoSEQ multiplex PCR; TCRdb keeps only in-frame clonotypes and omits some of them. The table shows about 59,000 clones, with about 89% occurring only once. CDR1 and CDR2 (germline): SGHTA, FQGNSA. Deletions cut 1 base from V and 6 bases from J, with 13 bases between. The CDR3 has 15 residues. The J gene is TRBJ2-1, the V gene TRBV7-2, with D perhaps TRBD1 (5 bases). This TCR was recovered from an adult with an advanced solid tumor such as melanoma, head and neck, liver or kidney cancer. Sequenced here: CD4+ or CD8+ T cells sorted from blood, sampled in a trial of the OX40 agonist ivuxolimab. CDR3 sequence (DNA): TGTGCCAGCAGCTTAGACCCCTTGGGGCTCAATGAGCAGTTCTTC. Translating gives CASSLDPLGLNEQFF.